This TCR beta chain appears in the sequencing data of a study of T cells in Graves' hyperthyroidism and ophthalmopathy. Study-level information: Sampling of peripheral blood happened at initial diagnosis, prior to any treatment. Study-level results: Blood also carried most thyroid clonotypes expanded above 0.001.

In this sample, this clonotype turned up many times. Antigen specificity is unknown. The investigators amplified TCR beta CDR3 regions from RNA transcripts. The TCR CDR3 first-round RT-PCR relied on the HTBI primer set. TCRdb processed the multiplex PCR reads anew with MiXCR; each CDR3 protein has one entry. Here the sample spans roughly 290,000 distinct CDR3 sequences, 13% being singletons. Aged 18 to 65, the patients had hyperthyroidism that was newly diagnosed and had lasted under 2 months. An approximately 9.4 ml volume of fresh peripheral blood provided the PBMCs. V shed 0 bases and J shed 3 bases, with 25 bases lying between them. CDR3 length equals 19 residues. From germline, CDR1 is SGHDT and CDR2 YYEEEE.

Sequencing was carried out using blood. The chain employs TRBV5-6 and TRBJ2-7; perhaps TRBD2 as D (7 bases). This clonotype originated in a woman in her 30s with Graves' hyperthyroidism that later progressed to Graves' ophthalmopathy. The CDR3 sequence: CASSLVYPGGGSVGYEQYF. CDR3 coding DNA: TGTGCCAGCAGCTTGGTTTACCCTGGGGGCGGGAGTGTCGGCTACGAGCAGTACTTC.